These T cell receptor beta chains were read from a single sample in a study of blood T cell repertoires in COVID-19. Assay used: immunoSEQ multiplex PCR; TCRdb lists only in-frame clones, some missing. In the table there are about 180,000 clones, roughly four fifths of which are singletons. Sequences were obtained from peripheral blood. These receptors all come from a human donor in a cohort sampled during active COVID-19. The CDR3 runs from the conserved cysteine through the conserved F or W. Fields, in order: D gene, V gene, clone size, J gene, CDR3 protein, CDR3 DNA. D genes are given only for firm matches. Expanded clones get a size class; other rows say once, few or many, or leave the size out.

d_gene: TRBD1; v_gene: TRBV3-1/TRBV3-2; abundance: few; j_gene: TRBJ1-2; CDR3aa: CASSQTGQAPYGYTF; CDR3nt: TGTGCCAGCAGCCAAACAGGACAGGCCCCCTATGGCTACACCTTC
d_gene: .; v_gene: TRBV6-5; abundance: .; j_gene: TRBJ1-2; CDR3aa: CASRGSGDGYTF; CDR3nt: TGTGCCAGCAGGGGGTCAGGGGATGGCTACACCTTC
d_gene: .; v_gene: TRBV2; abundance: .; j_gene: TRBJ1-5; CDR3aa: CASSRTVSNQPQHF; CDR3nt: TGTGCCAGCAGTCGGACAGTTAGCAATCAGCCCCAGCATTTT
d_gene: TRBD2; v_gene: TRBV10-3; abundance: .; j_gene: TRBJ2-2; CDR3aa: CAMGTSGGGVTGELFF; CDR3nt: TGTGCCATGGGGACTAGCGGGGGCGGCGTCACCGGGGAGCTGTTTTTT
d_gene: .; v_gene: TRBV1; abundance: .; j_gene: TRBJ2-7; CDR3aa: CTSSQEDRRVDYEQYF; CDR3nt: TGCACCAGCAGCCAAGAGGACAGGCGAGTAGACTACGAGCAGTACTTC
d_gene: TRBD1; v_gene: TRBV29-1; abundance: .; j_gene: TRBJ2-7; CDR3aa: CSVLRQGAREQYF; CDR3nt: TGCAGCGTTTTGCGTCAGGGGGCGCGTGAGCAGTACTTC
d_gene: TRBD2; v_gene: TRBV6-1; abundance: once; j_gene: TRBJ2-7; CDR3aa: CASSVTTAGGHAYEQYF; CDR3nt: TGTGCCAGCAGTGTTACAACGGCGGGGGGGCATGCCTACGAGCAGTACTTC
d_gene: TRBD1; v_gene: TRBV6-2/TRBV6-3; abundance: .; j_gene: TRBJ1-5; CDR3aa: CASSHPPTGIHQPQHF; CDR3nt: TGTGCCAGCAGTCACCCCCCGACAGGGATCCATCAGCCCCAGCATTTT
d_gene: .; v_gene: TRBV18; abundance: few; j_gene: TRBJ2-7; CDR3aa: CASSHRDTSYEQYF; CDR3nt: TGTGCCAGCTCACACCGGGACACCTCCTACGAGCAGTACTTC
d_gene: .; v_gene: TRBV19; abundance: .; j_gene: TRBJ1-1; CDR3aa: CASNPAGGSTEAFF; CDR3nt: TGTGCCAGTAACCCGGCCGGGGGGAGCACTGAAGCTTTCTTT
d_gene: TRBD2; v_gene: TRBV30; abundance: .; j_gene: TRBJ2-7; CDR3aa: CAWSPRGASSYEQYF; CDR3nt: TGTGCCTGGAGTCCGCGGGGGGCGAGCTCCTACGAGCAGTACTTC
d_gene: .; v_gene: TRBV30; abundance: .; j_gene: TRBJ1-2; CDR3aa: CASPSAVSYTF; CDR3nt: TGTGCCTCCCCCAGTGCGGTTAGCTACACCTTC
d_gene: .; v_gene: TRBV7-2; abundance: .; j_gene: TRBJ1-5; CDR3aa: CASSLVAVWPQHF; CDR3nt: TGTGCCAGCAGCTTAGTAGCGGTCTGGCCCCAGCATTTT
d_gene: TRBD2; v_gene: TRBV6-5; abundance: .; j_gene: TRBJ2-7; CDR3aa: CASTPRGGTYEQYF; CDR3nt: TGTGCCAGCACCCCAAGGGGAGGGACCTACGAGCAGTACTTC
d_gene: TRBD1; v_gene: TRBV5-1; abundance: .; j_gene: TRBJ2-5; CDR3aa: CASSRGQGETQYF; CDR3nt: TGCGCCAGCAGCCGGGGACAGGGAGAGACCCAGTACTTC
d_gene: TRBD2; v_gene: TRBV11-2; abundance: many; j_gene: TRBJ2-3; CDR3aa: CASSLGLAGVDTQYF; CDR3nt: TGTGCCAGCAGCCTCGGACTAGCGGGGGTAGATACGCAGTATTTT
d_gene: .; v_gene: TRBV6-6; abundance: .; j_gene: TRBJ1-5; CDR3aa: CASSYYDSAGQPQHF; CDR3nt: TGTGCCAGCAGTTACTACGACTCGGCCGGGCAGCCCCAGCATTTT